These 23 T cell receptor beta chains share one sample of origin, sequenced in a study of blood T cell repertoires in COVID-19. Data came from immunoSEQ multiplex PCR; TCRdb stores just in-frame clones and leaves some out. Among 200,000 to 250,000 clones, 86% were seen once, and the ten largest hold more than 2.5%. Sequencing input: peripheral blood. These receptors were obtained from a woman in her twenties or thirties who had recovered from COVID-19.

The rearrangement uses TRBV11-2 and TRBJ1-5; 7 bases fit TRBD1. V lost 0 bases and J lost 6; bases outside the gene matches: 5. Germline CDR1 SGHAT, CDR2 FQNNGV. CDR3 length: 15 residues. CDR3 loop: CASSLDWQGGQPQHF. In DNA, the CDR3 is TGTGCCAGCAGCTTAGATTGGCAGGGGGGTCAGCCCCAGCATTTT.

The rearrangement joins TRBV9 to TRBJ2-1; TRBD2 matches at 11 bases. Germline lookup yields CDR1 SGDLS and CDR2 YYNGEE. This CDR3 comprises 14 residues. V was pared by 5 bases and J by 9 bases, with 7 bases of the junction left unmatched. The chain's CDR3 is CASSRASGGLEQFF. In DNA, the CDR3 is TGTGCCAGCAGTAGGGCTAGCGGGGGGCTTGAGCAGTTCTTC.

In its sample, this clone was seen once. V is TRBV5-1 and J is TRBJ2-5; possibly TRBD2 for D (5 bases). The CDR3 spans 13 residues. In germline, CDR1 is SGHRS, CDR2 YFSETQ. V was pared by 1 base and J by 5 bases, with 9 bases between. The CDR3, as DNA: TGCGCCAGCAGCTTGTCGGGGAGCGAGACCCAGTACTTC. Its protein is CASSLSGSETQYF. Full variable domain (outside the CDR3, taken from reference TRBV5-1 and TRBJ2-5): KAGVTQTPRYLIKTRGQQVTLSCSPISGHRSVSWYQQTPGQGLQFLFEYFSETQRNKGNFPGRFSGRQFSNSRSEMNVSTLELGDSALYLCASSLSGSETQYFGPGTRLLVL.

J is TRBJ1-1 and V is TRBV15; D is possibly TRBD1 (5 bases). This CDR3 comprises 14 residues. Germline V gene lookup returns CDR1 LNHNV and CDR2 YYDKDF (reference sequence). V dropped 2 bases and J dropped 4 bases, with 11 bases sitting between them. In nucleotides, the CDR3 is TGTGCCACCAGCAGACCGTCGGGACTCACTGAAGCTTTCTTT. Its translation is CATSRPSGLTEAFF.

This clone occurred a few times. The chain uses TRBV20-1 and TRBJ1-1, with TRBD1 identical over 7 bases. The CDR3 is 11 residues long. Trimming removed 5 bases from V and 14 bases from J; junction bases left unmatched: 11. Germline values: CDR1 DFQATT, CDR2 SNEGSKA (reference sequence). CDR3 coding DNA: TGCAGTGCTTCCCTTGACAGGGTCCCGTTCTTT. It specifies CSASLDRVPFF.

The chain combines TRBV5-1 with TRBJ2-7; D is possibly TRBD2 (6 bases). The V end was cut by 1 base, the J end by 0 bases, with 8 bases between. Germline V lookup: CDR1 SGHRS, CDR2 YFSETQ. The CDR3 runs to 14 residues. The CDR3 loop reads CASSLIGGSYEQYF. CDR3 nucleotide sequence: TGCGCCAGCAGCTTGATCGGGGGCTCCTACGAGCAGTACTTC.

The chain has TRBV6-2 or TRBV6-3 and TRBJ2-1; 9 bases agree with TRBD1. V was clipped by 2 bases and J by 6 bases; unmatched bases: 8. The CDR3 spans 16 residues. CDR1 MNHEY and CDR2 SVGEGT come from the germline V gene. The CDR3 nucleotides read TGTGCCAGCAGTTACCCACTGGGACAGGGAGTCAATGAGCAGTTCTTC. This encodes CASSYPLGQGVNEQFF.

A few counts support this clone. The chain uses TRBV5-6 and TRBJ2-2, with D possibly TRBD1 on 5 matching bases. This CDR3 comprises 16 residues. Trimming removed 1 base from V and 3 bases from J, with 13 bases in between. Germline loops: CDR1 SGHDT, CDR2 YYEEEE. The CDR3 bases are TGTGCCAGCAGCTTGACAGGATACCCCCACACCGGGGAGCTGTTTTTT. Protein product: CASSLTGYPHTGELFF. The complete variable domain, with remaining parts taken from reference TRBV5-6 and TRBJ2-2, reads DAGVTQSPTHLIKTRGQQVTLRCSPKSGHDTVSWYQQALGQGPQFIFQYYEEEERQRGNFPDRFSGHQFPNYSSELNVNALLLGDSALYLCASSLTGYPHTGELFFGEGSRLTVL.

This chain joins TRBV7-2 and TRBJ2-7, with 8 bases matching TRBD1. Trimming removed 5 bases from V and 7 bases from J; junction bases left unmatched: 10. There are 14 residues in the CDR3. Germline CDR1 is SGHTA and CDR2 is FQGNSA. Here the CDR3 reads CASSRHRGIPEQYF. CDR3 nucleotide sequence: TGTGCCAGCAGCCGTCACAGGGGGATTCCAGAGCAGTACTTC.

The rearrangement uses TRBV7-2 and TRBJ2-1; D not certain. With 6 bases removed from V and 2 bases from J, the gap between germline ends came to 14 bases. The CDR3 has 15 residues. CDR1 SGHTA and CDR2 FQGNSA come from the germline V gene. CDR3 DNA: TGTGCCAGCAGGCTATCTTGGTCCCCCTACAATGAGCAGTTCTTC. It yields the protein CASRLSWSPYNEQFF.

The J gene is TRBJ2-7, the V gene TRBV27, with 11 bases fitting TRBD2. CDR3 length: 17 residues. Germline-derived CDR1 and CDR2 are MNHEY and SMNVEV (reference sequence). J was trimmed by 2 bases and V by 0 bases; bases with no gene match: 6. The CDR3 loop reads CASSLSASGGLTYEQYF. CDR3 coding DNA: TGTGCCAGCAGTTTATCGGCTAGCGGGGGGCTCACCTACGAGCAGTACTTC.

This chain uses TRBV5-6 with TRBJ2-3; 9 nucleotides agree with TRBD2. The ends lost 1 base at V and 4 bases at J; junction bases unmatched: 13. CDR1 and CDR2 from the germline V gene are SGHDT and YYEEEE. The CDR3 is 18 residues long. CDR3 DNA: TGTGCCAGCAGCTTGTTTTACCGGGTGACTAGCGGTTCAGATACGCAGTATTTT. It translates to CASSLFYRVTSGSDTQYF.

The chain carries TRBV5-6 and TRBJ1-2, with D uncertain. Trimming removed 0 bases from V and 5 bases from J, with 11 bases in between. The CDR3 extends over 14 amino acids. The germline gives CDR1 SGHDT, CDR2 YYEEEE. The CDR3 DNA follows: TGTGCCAGCAGCTTGGGGAACAGCATTTATGGCTACACCTTC. Amino acids: CASSLGNSIYGYTF.

This clone was recorded only once. V gene TRBV19 combines with J gene TRBJ1-5; tentative D call: TRBD1 (6 bases). Deletions cut 3 bases from V and 3 bases from J, with 15 bases between. CDR3 length equals 16 residues. The germline V gene encodes CDR1 LNHDA and CDR2 SQIVND (reference sequence). CDR3 loop: CASSMEATGNNQPQHF. CDR3 nucleotides: TGTGCCAGTAGTATGGAGGCTACAGGGAACAATCAGCCCCAGCATTTT.

CDR3 in DNA: TGCGCCAGCAGCCAGTACAGGGGGGGCAATCAGCCCCAGCATTTT. It specifies CASSQYRGGNQPQHF. The chain is built from TRBV4-1 and TRBJ1-5; 8 bases match TRBD1. The CDR3 sequence is 15 residues long. Trimming cost V 3 bases and J 2 bases; bases outside gene matches: 3. CDR1 is MGHRA, CDR2 YSYEKL, per germline.

This chain joins TRBV7-9 and TRBJ2-2, with D tentatively TRBD1 (6 bases). Germline V CDR1 and CDR2: SEHNR, FQNEAQ (reference sequence). V was shortened by 6 bases and J by 4 bases, with 15 bases between the two germline ends. CDR3 length equals 15 residues. The CDR3, as DNA: TGTGCCAGCAGGGAACAACAGGGACCCACCGGGGAGCTGTTTTTT. Protein sequence: CASREQQGPTGELFF. Using reference TRBV7-9 and TRBJ2-2 for the parts outside the CDR3, the full variable domain is DTGVSQNPRHKITKRGQNVTFRCDPISEHNRLYWYRQTLGQGPEFLTYFQNEAQLEKSRLLSDRFSAERPKGSFSTLEIQRTEQGDSAMYLCASREQQGPTGELFFGEGSRLTVL.

This clone occurred a few times. V gene TRBV7-9 combines with J gene TRBJ2-7; possibly TRBD1 for D (6 bases). This CDR3 contains 15 residues. Germline CDR1 is SEHNR and CDR2 is FQNEAQ (reference sequence). Trimming shortened V by 1 base and J by 2 bases, and 12 bases separated the two germline ends. CDR3 coding DNA: TGTGCCAGCAGCTTAGACGGGACACGGGCCTACGAGCAGTACTTC. Translated, it gives CASSLDGTRAYEQYF.

The V call is TRBV19, the J call TRBJ1-3; TRBD1 matches at 8 bases. Trimming removed 9 bases from V and 3 bases from J; junction bases left unmatched: 4. Germline lookup yields CDR1 LNHDA and CDR2 SQIVND (reference sequence). This CDR3 comprises 13 residues. In DNA, the CDR3 is TGTGCCAGCTCAGACAGGGGTGGAAACACCATATATTTT. Residues: CASSDRGGNTIYF.

The V and J genes are TRBV2 and TRBJ1-6, with 7 bases aligning to TRBD1. Germline assignment: CDR1 SNHLY and CDR2 FYNNEI. The ends lost 6 bases at V and 6 bases at J; junction bases unmatched: 8. The CDR3 contains 15 residues. The CDR3 loop is CASRYQTGRNSPLHF. In DNA, the CDR3 is TGTGCCAGCAGGTACCAGACAGGGCGTAATTCACCCCTCCACTTT.

V and J are TRBV4-1 and TRBJ1-1; TRBD1 matches at 10 bases. V trimming: 4 bases; J trimming: 3 bases; junction bases outside the gene matches: 5. CDR3 length equals 15 residues. CDR1 MGHRA and CDR2 YSYEKL come from the germline V gene. The CDR3 region is CASSPLGTGDTEAFF. The DNA of the CDR3 is TGCGCCAGCAGCCCCCTTGGGACAGGGGACACTGAAGCTTTCTTT.

V gene TRBV29-1 combines with J gene TRBJ2-1; 8 bases align to TRBD2. The junction had 16 bases not matched to a gene; V was cut back by 3 bases and J by 6 bases. The CDR3 spans 17 residues. Per germline, CDR1 SQVTM and CDR2 ANQGSEA. CDR3 bases: TGCAGCGTTGAGGAAAGACCAGCGGGGGTAACCGGCAATGAGCAGTTCTTC. Residues: CSVEERPAGVTGNEQFF.

The J gene is TRBJ2-1, the V gene TRBV6-4; 12 bases line up with TRBD2. The CDR3 is 16 residues long. The V gene's germline CDR1 is MRHNA and CDR2 SNTAGT. Losses at the gene ends were 6 bases for V and 6 bases for J; bases not matched to a gene: 9. Here the CDR3 DNA reads TGTGCCAGCAGAGAGCAAGGACTAGCGGGGCCCAATGAGCAGTTCTTC. Translating gives CASREQGLAGPNEQFF.

J is TRBJ2-1 and V is TRBV10-2; TRBD2 aligns across 7 bases. Germline V gene lookup returns CDR1 WSHSY and CDR2 SAAADI. This CDR3 region has 15 residues. Trimming cost V 6 bases and J 2 bases; bases outside gene matches: 7. The CDR3 loop reads CASRLLSGAYNEQFF. The CDR3 nucleotides read TGCGCCAGCAGGCTGTTAAGCGGGGCCTACAATGAGCAGTTCTTC.